These 32 T cell receptor beta chains came from one sample sequenced in a study of T cell responses to AZD1222 COVID-19 vaccine. Profiled with immunoSEQ multiplex PCR; TCRdb holds only in-frame clones, not every one. The sample lists some 150,000 clones; under 95% were seen once. This sample comprised peripheral blood, obtained on day 0 of AZD1222 vaccination. These receptors came from an adult in good health.

This clone was counted between two and nine times. Here the CDR3 DNA reads TGTGCCAGCAGCTCATCAGGCGCGAGGTTTACCTACGAGCAGTACTTC. Translation gives CASSSSGARFTYEQYF. The V and J genes are TRBV3-1 (or the pseudogene TRBV3-2) and TRBJ2-7, with D unclear. CDR1 LGHDT and CDR2 YNNKEL come from the germline V gene (reference sequence). With 5 bases removed from V and 2 bases from J, the gap between germline ends came to 19 bases. The CDR3 is made up of 16 amino acids.

The chain uses TRBV6-5 and TRBJ2-1; no reliable D call. This CDR3 contains 15 residues. Trimming stripped 4 bases from V and 8 bases from J, with 18 bases between. The V gene's germline CDR1 is MNHEY and CDR2 SVGAGI. CDR3 loop: CASSSQRFLIHEQFF. The CDR3 DNA is TGTGCCAGCAGTTCCCAGAGGTTTCTGATCCATGAGCAGTTCTTC.

This clone was observed once. The rearrangement links TRBV14 to TRBJ1-2; possibly TRBD1 for D (5 bases). The CDR3 covers 14 residues. In germline, CDR1 is SGHDN, CDR2 FVKESK. V lost 0 bases and J 4 bases, leaving 9 bases between the germline ends. In DNA form, the CDR3 reads TGTGCCAGCAGCCAAGATTTAACAGGCTATGGCTACACCTTC. It yields the protein CASSQDLTGYGYTF.

DNA of the CDR3: TGTGCCGCAGCCGGGGGGCCCGGTCGCGCAGATACGCAGTATTTT. Protein: CAAAGGPGRADTQYF. The J gene is TRBJ2-3, the V gene TRBV7-9; D perhaps matches TRBD2 (7 bases). Germline CDR1 and CDR2: SEHNR and FQNEAQ (reference sequence). The CDR3 spans 15 residues. Between the trimmed V and J ends, which lost 11 bases and 4 bases, there was a span of 22 bases.

The chain carries TRBV28 and TRBJ2-1; 11 nucleotides align to TRBD1. The CDR3 extends over 13 amino acids. J gave up 9 bases and V 8 bases, and 6 bases lay outside the gene matches. Germline lookup yields CDR1 MDHEN and CDR2 SYDVKM. The DNA for the CDR3 is TGTGCCAGCGGACAGGGGGCGAGTATTGAGCAGTTCTTC. Its protein product is CASGQGASIEQFF.

The V call is TRBV7-2, the J call TRBJ1-1; D is ambiguous. Trimming stripped 1 base from V and 6 bases from J, with 6 bases between. There are 12 residues in the CDR3. From germline, CDR1 is SGHTA and CDR2 FQGNSA. The CDR3 DNA sequence: TGTGCCAGCAGCTTAGGCAGGTCTGAAGCTTTCTTT. This codes for CASSLGRSEAFF.

V is TRBV6-5 and J is TRBJ1-1, with a possible D match to TRBD1 (6 bases). V was cut by 6 bases and J by 2 bases, with 13 bases left in between. The CDR3 runs to 14 residues. Per germline, CDR1 MNHEY and CDR2 SVGAGI. The CDR3 here is CASSNKQGNTEAFF. The CDR3 bases are TGTGCCAGCAGCAACAAACAGGGTAACACTGAAGCTTTCTTT.

This rearrangement joins TRBV29-1 to TRBJ2-7; the D is unclear. The V end lost 7 bases, the J end lost 3 bases, and 13 bases lay between the germline ends. Per the germline V gene, CDR1 is SQVTM and CDR2 is ANQGSEA. The CDR3 is 12 residues long. The CDR3 bases are TGCAGCGCAATTGACACGTTCTACGAGCAGTACTTC. It encodes CSAIDTFYEQYF.

The CDR3, as DNA: TGTGCCACCTCGACAGGGGGCGGCACCGGGGAGCTGTTTTTT. Translating gives CATSTGGGTGELFF. The chain has TRBV24-1 and TRBJ2-2; 10 bases fit TRBD1. The CDR3 length is 14 residues. Germline CDR1 is KGHDR and CDR2 is SFDVKD. J was trimmed by 4 bases and V by 9 bases; bases with no gene match: 4.

This chain uses TRBV9 with TRBJ2-1; 11 bases fit TRBD2. The junction had 5 bases not matched to a gene; V was cut back by 3 bases and J by 6 bases. The germline gives CDR1 SGDLS, CDR2 YYNGEE. The CDR3 is 15 amino acids. The CDR3 region is CASSAASGRTNEQFF. In nucleotides, the CDR3 is TGTGCCAGCAGCGCCGCTAGCGGGAGGACCAATGAGCAGTTCTTC.

The CDR3 spells CASSHTGESQPQHF. The CDR3 DNA is TGCGCCAGCAGCCACACAGGGGAAAGTCAGCCCCAGCATTTT. The rearrangement joins TRBV4-1 to TRBJ1-5; 7 bases agree with TRBD1. V lost 3 bases, J lost 6 bases, and 5 bases stayed unmatched. The CDR3 consists of 14 residues. Germline loops: CDR1 MGHRA, CDR2 YSYEKL.

V usage is TRBV11-2 and J usage is TRBJ2-7; TRBD2 matches at 7 bases. V shed 5 bases and J 0 bases; nucleotides not matched to a gene: 7. The CDR3 sequence is 15 residues long. Germline CDR1 SGHAT, CDR2 FQNNGV. CDR3 in amino acids: CASSQILAVSYEQYF. The CDR3 DNA sequence: TGTGCCAGCAGCCAGATTCTAGCGGTCTCCTACGAGCAGTACTTC.

The chain employs TRBV5-4 and TRBJ2-7; TRBD2 aligns across 14 bases. Germline CDR1 SGHNT, CDR2 YYREEE (reference sequence). The junction had 4 bases not matched to a gene; V was cut back by 1 base and J by 10 bases. The CDR3 totals 14 residues. This CDR3 is CASSLRTSGGPQYF. In DNA form, the CDR3 reads TGTGCCAGCAGCTTGAGGACTAGCGGGGGGCCCCAGTACTTC.

The V call is TRBV7-9, the J call TRBJ2-4; a weak D match, TRBD1 (5 bases). Deletions cut 1 base from V and 4 bases from J, with 11 bases between. The germline V gene has CDR1 SEHNR and CDR2 FQNEAQ (reference sequence). CDR3 length equals 15 residues. CDR3 sequence reads: CASSLGAGSKNIQYF. CDR3 DNA: TGTGCCAGCAGCTTAGGGGCAGGGTCAAAAAACATTCAGTACTTC.

The V and J genes are TRBV7-2 and TRBJ2-3; 7 bases line up with TRBD2. J gave up 3 bases and V 5 bases, and 5 bases lay outside the gene matches. CDR3 length: 14 amino acids. Germline V gene sequence: CDR1 SGHTA, CDR2 FQGNSA. CDR3 nucleotide sequence: TGTGCCAGCAGCCCTAGCGGTGATACAGATACGCAGTATTTT. It translates to CASSPSGDTDTQYF.

This chain joins TRBV2 and TRBJ2-5; D possibly corresponds to TRBD2 (6 bases). The CDR3 covers 12 residues. Trimming shortened V by 9 bases and J by 3 bases, and 11 bases separated the two germline ends. The germline gives CDR1 SNHLY, CDR2 FYNNEI. The CDR3: CARKTGEETQYF. The CDR3 nucleotides read TGTGCCAGAAAAACGGGAGAAGAGACCCAGTACTTC. Using reference TRBV2 and TRBJ2-5 for the parts outside the CDR3, the full variable domain is EPEVTQTPSHQVTQMGQEVILRCVPISNHLYFYWYRQILGQKVEFLVSFYNNEISEKSEIFDDQFSVERPDGSNFTLKIRSTKLEDSAMYFCARKTGEETQYFGPGTRLLVL.

The chain links TRBV19 to TRBJ2-7; TRBD1 might be the D (5 bases). CDR3 length: 13 amino acids. The germline CDR1 and CDR2 sequences are LNHDA and SQIVND (reference sequence). Trimming cost V 5 bases and J 5 bases, with 13 bases left between them. The CDR3 nucleotides are TGTGCCAGTAGTCCGTGGCAGGGCAACGAGCAGTACTTC. As protein: CASSPWQGNEQYF. Full variable domain (missing parts from reference TRBV19 and TRBJ2-7): DGGITQSPKYLFRKEGQNVTLSCEQNLNHDAMYWYRQDPGQGLRLIYYSQIVNDFQKGDIAEGYSVSREKKESFPLTVTSAQKNPTAFYLCASSPWQGNEQYFGPGTRLTVT.

This sequence joins TRBV5-1 and TRBJ1-2; D gene unclear. Germline V CDR1 and CDR2: SGHRS, YFSETQ. The CDR3 contains 15 residues. Deletions cut 4 bases from V and 1 base from J, with 14 bases between. The CDR3: CASSRTLRGNYGYTF. The DNA of the CDR3 is TGCGCCAGCAGCCGCACCCTACGGGGTAACTATGGCTACACCTTC. The full variable domain, completed using reference TRBV5-1 and TRBJ1-2, is KAGVTQTPRYLIKTRGQQVTLSCSPISGHRSVSWYQQTPGQGLQFLFEYFSETQRNKGNFPGRFSGRQFSNSRSEMNVSTLELGDSALYLCASSRTLRGNYGYTFGSGTRLTVV.

The chain combines TRBV14 with TRBJ2-1; D is perhaps TRBD2 (7 bases). CDR1 is SGHDN, CDR2 FVKESK, per germline. This CDR3 is built from 17 residues. The V end was cut by 5 bases, the J end by 2 bases, with 19 bases between. The CDR3 nucleotides are TGTGCCAGCAGCTCGTGGGGGGGCCTGCCCCCCTACAATGAGCAGTTCTTC. Protein product: CASSSWGGLPPYNEQFF.

CDR3 protein: CASSLGPTDTQYF. The CDR3 DNA sequence: TGTGCCAGCAGCTTAGGCCCCACAGATACGCAGTATTTT. The chain couples TRBV7-3 to TRBJ2-3; no clear D. Per the germline V gene, CDR1 is SGHTA and CDR2 is FQGTGA. Deletions cut 2 bases from V and 2 bases from J, with 5 bases between. This CDR3 comprises 13 residues.

The chain links TRBV5-4 to TRBJ2-7; 7 bases line up with TRBD1. This CDR3 region has 12 residues. Trimming cost V 4 bases and J 3 bases; bases outside gene matches: 1. Germline assignment: CDR1 SGHNT and CDR2 YYREEE (reference sequence). CDR3 protein: CASSRDSYEQYF. The DNA for the CDR3 is TGTGCCAGCAGCAGGGACAGCTACGAGCAGTACTTC.

The chain joins TRBV12-3 or TRBV12-4 to TRBJ1-2, with D unclear. There are 13 residues in the CDR3. With 1 base removed from V and 7 bases from J, the gap between germline ends came to 10 bases. CDR3 protein: CASSLDGVFGYTF. The CDR3 nucleotides are TGTGCCAGCAGTTTAGACGGGGTCTTTGGCTACACCTTC.

J is TRBJ1-5 and V is TRBV12-3 or TRBV12-4, with D unclear. The CDR3 totals 13 residues. Trimming took off 3 bases at V and 0 bases at J, with 3 bases between the two ends. In DNA form, the CDR3 reads TGTGCCAGCAGTTTGTATAGCAATCAGCCCCAGCATTTT. Translating gives CASSLYSNQPQHF.

The gene calls are TRBV19 and TRBJ1-2, with D possibly TRBD1 on 6 matching bases. The CDR3 is 15 residues long. The V end was cut by 3 bases, the J end by 2 bases, with 13 bases between. Germline loops: CDR1 LNHDA, CDR2 SQIVND (reference sequence). The CDR3 sequence is CASSIAGVKNYGYTF. Here the CDR3 DNA reads TGTGCCAGTAGTATCGCAGGGGTTAAGAACTATGGCTACACCTTC.

The J gene is TRBJ1-4, the V gene TRBV2; tentatively, D is TRBD1 (5 bases). Trimming shortened V by 11 bases and J by 8 bases, and 15 bases separated the two germline ends. Germline V gene data show CDR1 as SNHLY and CDR2 as FYNNEI. The CDR3 extends over 12 amino acids. The CDR3 nucleotides are TGTGCCGGCGGGGGGGAGAGCGAAAAACTGTTTTTT. It is translated as CAGGGESEKLFF.

J is TRBJ2-7 and V is TRBV5-5; 9 nucleotides match TRBD1. Trimming at V came to 0 bases and at J to 0 bases, leaving 4 bases not matched to a gene. The CDR3 runs to 16 residues. Germline assignment: CDR1 SGHKS and CDR2 YYEKEE (reference sequence). CDR3 sequence reads: CASSLGTGVFSYEQYF. The CDR3 DNA is TGTGCCAGCAGCTTGGGGACAGGGGTATTCTCCTACGAGCAGTACTTC.

This chain connects TRBV3-1 (or the pseudogene TRBV3-2) to TRBJ2-1; D unresolved. The germline V gene encodes CDR1 LGHDT and CDR2 YNNKEL (reference sequence). CDR3 length equals 11 residues. V was pared by 2 bases and J by 8 bases, with 4 bases between. CDR3 sequence reads: CASSQRYEQFF. CDR3 nucleotide sequence: TGTGCCAGCAGCCAACGCTATGAGCAGTTCTTC.

The genes are TRBV7-9 and TRBJ1-1; the D is unclear. The CDR3 is made up of 13 amino acids. V was clipped by 3 bases and J by 1 base, with 6 bases between them. In germline, CDR1 is SEHNR, CDR2 FQNEAQ (reference sequence). Written as DNA, the CDR3 is TGTGCCAGCAGCTTGCGACGGAACACTGAAGCTTTCTTT. It translates to CASSLRRNTEAFF. Full variable domain (remainder filled in from reference TRBV7-9 and TRBJ1-1): DTGVSQNPRHKITKRGQNVTFRCDPISEHNRLYWYRQTLGQGPEFLTYFQNEAQLEKSRLLSDRFSAERPKGSFSTLEIQRTEQGDSAMYLCASSLRRNTEAFFGQGTRLTVV.

This rearrangement joins TRBV6-5 to TRBJ2-4, with a possible D match to TRBD2 (6 bases). The CDR3 loop spans 14 amino acids. The ends were cut back, 5 bases at V and 0 bases at J, with 8 bases in the middle. CDR1 is MNHEY and CDR2 is SVGAGI in the germline V gene. The CDR3 sequence: CASSQGLAKNIQYF. The CDR3 DNA is TGTGCCAGCAGTCAGGGACTAGCCAAAAACATTCAGTACTTC.

This clone was counted a single time. The chain employs TRBV7-2 and TRBJ1-2; TRBD1 might be the D (5 bases). The CDR3 sequence is 17 residues long. V was cut by 5 bases and J by 0 bases, with 19 bases left in between. CDR1 is SGHTA and CDR2 is FQGNSA in the germline V gene. The CDR3 coding sequence is TGTGCCAGCAGCCTTCGTATCCGGGGCCTTCCTAACTATGGCTACACCTTC. This gives the protein CASSLRIRGLPNYGYTF. The whole variable domain, filled in from reference TRBV7-2 and TRBJ1-2, reads GAGVSQSPSNKVTEKGKDVELRCDPISGHTALYWYRQSLGQGLEFLIYFQGNSAPDKSGLPSDRFSAERTGGSVSTLTIQRTQQEDSAVYLCASSLRIRGLPNYGYTFGSGTRLTVV.

The V call is TRBV2, the J call TRBJ1-1; D uncertain. The CDR3 is 14 residues long. Germline V gives CDR1 SNHLY, CDR2 FYNNEI. The V gene lost 5 bases and the J gene lost 0 bases, with 10 bases spanning the gap. In DNA form, the CDR3 reads TGTGCCAGCAGTTCCCGGCTCATGAACACTGAAGCTTTCTTT. Translation gives CASSSRLMNTEAFF.

The V call is TRBV9, the J call TRBJ2-7; no reliable D call. The CDR3 is 14 residues long. With 6 bases removed from V and 3 bases from J, the gap between germline ends came to 16 bases. CDR1 is SGDLS and CDR2 is YYNGEE in the germline V gene. DNA of the CDR3: TGTGCCAGCAACAGAGACCCATCAAACTACGAGCAGTACTTC. The encoded protein is CASNRDPSNYEQYF.